Below are 5 T cell receptor beta chains sequenced from a single sample in a study of cytomegalovirus exposure and HLA in healthy donors. The table came from immunoSEQ multiplex PCR; TCRdb's copy has only in-frame clones and leaves some out. The sample lists about 270,000 clones, 65% to 90% seen once, with 1% in the top ten. Sequenced material: PBMCs. All receptors derive from a woman aged 18-35 years in good health and CMV-seronegative.

The CDR3: CASSVGLADSTDTQYF. The CDR3 nucleotides read TGTGCCAGCAGTGTTGGGCTAGCTGATAGCACAGATACGCAGTATTTT. V is TRBV6-1 and J is TRBJ2-3; maybe TRBD2 (5 bases). The germline V gene encodes CDR1 MNHNS and CDR2 SASEGT. The CDR3 extends over 16 amino acids. With 4 bases removed from V and 0 bases from J, the gap between germline ends came to 14 bases.

This chain links TRBV4-1 with TRBJ2-1, with D maybe TRBD2 (6 bases). Trimming took 3 bases from V and 3 from J, leaving 12 bases between them. CDR3 length: 15 residues. Germline lookup yields CDR1 MGHRA and CDR2 YSYEKL. This CDR3 is CASSQAGTVYNEQFF. For the CDR3, the DNA is TGCGCCAGCAGCCAGGCCGGGACTGTCTACAATGAGCAGTTCTTC.

The V and J genes are TRBV27 and TRBJ2-7, with D possibly matching TRBD1 (5 bases). Germline V gene lookup returns CDR1 MNHEY and CDR2 SMNVEV (reference sequence). The CDR3 has 14 amino acids. The V and J ends lost 8 bases and 0 bases respectively, with 14 bases between them. The CDR3, as DNA: TGTGCCAGCGTTTCCCTACAGGACTCCTACGAGCAGTACTTC. It is translated as CASVSLQDSYEQYF.

The chain carries TRBV27 and TRBJ2-5; 9 bases fit TRBD2. J was trimmed by 2 bases and V by 5 bases; bases with no gene match: 9. The CDR3 length is 16 residues. Per the germline V gene, CDR1 is MNHEY and CDR2 is SMNVEV (reference sequence). The CDR3 reads CASSLFRLAGQETQYF. The CDR3 DNA reads TGTGCCAGCAGTCTTTTTAGGCTAGCGGGACAAGAGACCCAGTACTTC.

The chain carries TRBV5-1 and TRBJ2-1, with TRBD2 as a possible D gene (6 bases). This CDR3 comprises 15 residues. CDR1 and CDR2 (germline): SGHRS, YFSETQ. V lost 0 bases to trimming and J lost 4 bases, with 11 bases between them. The CDR3 region is CASSLDWTTYNEQFF. CDR3 bases: TGCGCCAGCAGCTTGGACTGGACTACTTACAATGAGCAGTTCTTC.